Shown below are 10 T cell receptor beta chains from a single sample sequenced in a study of breast tumors, draining lymph nodes, adjacent tissues. Breast cancer patients provided tissue from their axillary draining lymph nodes. TCRdb analysed the multiplex PCR reads with MiXCR anew, one entry per CDR3 protein. There are 150,000 to 250,000 distinct CDR3 sequences in the sample; over 25% occur only once, and 4.3% lies in the top ten. The material sequenced was axillary lymph node tissue. These TCRs come from a female donor with breast cancer. Some clones in this sample may be carry-over from other donors' samples.

At least ten counts were recorded for this clonotype. The chain recombines TRBV20-1 with TRBJ2-5; tentatively, D is TRBD1 (6 bases). Per germline, CDR1 DFQATT and CDR2 SNEGSKA (reference sequence). The V end lost 5 bases, the J end lost 2 bases, and 9 bases lay between the germline ends. The CDR3 length is 12 residues. The CDR3 DNA sequence: TGCAGTGCTTGGGGGCAGCAAGAGACCCAGTACTTC. Its translation is CSAWGQQETQYF.

This clonotype has a count of ten or more. This chain connects TRBV11-2 to TRBJ1-4, with D possibly being TRBD1 (5 bases). Germline loops: CDR1 SGHAT, CDR2 FQNNGV. Trimming cost V 0 bases and J 0 bases, with 8 bases left between them. This CDR3 spans 16 amino acids. This chain's CDR3 is CASSLDGGATNEKLFF. The CDR3 DNA follows: TGTGCCAGCAGCTTAGACGGGGGGGCAACTAATGAAAAACTGTTTTTT. Combining the CDR3 with reference TRBV11-2 and TRBJ1-4 gives the whole variable domain EAGVAQSPRYKIIEKRQSVAFWCNPISGHATLYWYQQILGQGPKLLIQFQNNGVVDDSQLPKDRFSAERLKGVDSTLKIQPAKLEDSAVYLCASSLDGGATNEKLFFGSGTQLSVL.

This clonotype was counted ten times or more. The chain recombines TRBV5-8 with TRBJ2-3; 8 nucleotides align to TRBD2. V lost 3 bases to trimming and J lost 4 bases; unmatched junction nucleotides: 7. The CDR3 is 15 amino acids. Germline values: CDR1 SGHTS, CDR2 YDEGEE. The CDR3 sequence: CASSSPGTRSDTQYF. The DNA for the CDR3 is TGTGCCAGCAGCTCCCCCGGGACTAGGTCAGATACGCAGTATTTT.

This clonotype was recorded a few times. This likely comes from a read error, as the CDR3 has no conserved phenylalanine or tryptophan at its end. The rearrangement links TRBV7-9 to TRBJ2-7; D is undetermined. Between the trimmed V and J ends, which lost 1 base and 0 bases, there was a span of 7 bases. Looked up from germline, CDR1 is SEHNR and CDR2 is FQNEAQ (reference sequence). This CDR3 spans 14 amino acids. In DNA, the CDR3 is TGTGCCAGCAGCTTAGATACGGGCTCCTACGAGCAGTACCAC. This sequence encodes CASSLDTGSYEQYH.

This clonotype appeared many times. The chain uses TRBV20-1 and TRBJ1-5, with no clear D. Germline CDR1 reads DFQATT; CDR2 reads SNEGSKA (reference sequence). CDR3 length: 13 residues. Trimming left V 0 bases short and J 6 bases short, with 9 bases between. The chain's CDR3 is CSARDWGSQPQHF. DNA for the CDR3: TGCAGTGCTAGAGACTGGGGAAGTCAGCCCCAGCATTTT.

This clonotype turned up a few times. In DNA form, the CDR3 reads TGTGCCAGCAGCTCCCTTCGGGGACACCAAGGGGGAAACATTCAGTACTTC. Its protein product is CASSSLRGHQGGNIQYF. V usage is TRBV5-8 and J usage is TRBJ2-4, with D maybe TRBD1 (6 bases). This CDR3 is built from 17 residues. Trimming shortened V by 3 bases and J by 6 bases, and 22 bases separated the two germline ends. Germline V CDR1 and CDR2: SGHTS, YDEGEE.

This clonotype was counted at least ten times. CDR3 nucleotide sequence: TGTGCCAGCAGCAGTCCTAATCAGCCCCAGCATTTT. Its protein product is CASSSPNQPQHF. The V call is TRBV7-2, the J call TRBJ1-5; D gene unclear. V lost 5 bases, J lost 4 bases, and 6 bases lay in between. This CDR3 comprises 12 residues. Germline V gene sequence: CDR1 SGHTA, CDR2 FQGNSA.

Worth noting for this clonotype: The junction differs from germline at one of its ends, possibly a read error. This chain uses TRBV2 with TRBJ2-3; TRBD2 might be the D (7 bases). Germline V gene sequence: CDR1 SNHLY, CDR2 FYNNEI. The CDR3 covers 16 residues. CDR3 sequence (DNA): TGTGCCAGCAGTGAAAGTGGGGGGGCTCGGGCAGATACGCAGTATTTC. Its translation: CASSESGGARADTQYF. The full variable domain, with the rest looked up from reference TRBV2 and TRBJ2-3, is EPEVTQTPSHQVTQMGQEVILRCVPISNHLYFYWYRQILGQKVEFLVSFYNNEISEKSEIFDDQFSVERPDGSNFTLKIRSTKLEDSAMYFCASSESGGARADTQYFGPGTRLTVL.

Regarding this clonotype: The junction shows a germline mismatch at one end, possibly a read error. V and J are TRBV7-3 and TRBJ2-1; 7 nucleotides line up with TRBD2. CDR1 and CDR2 from the germline V gene are SGHTA and FQGTGA. This CDR3 contains 15 residues. CDR3 in DNA: TGTGCCAGCAGCTCCGGACTAGTTGGGCGCAATGAGCAGCTCTTC. It specifies CASSSGLVGRNEQLF.

The V and J genes are TRBV12-3 or TRBV12-4 and TRBJ1-1, with no clear D. The CDR3 loop spans 14 amino acids. Trimming pared 5 bases from V and 3 bases from J, leaving 13 bases between. CDR3: CASSNYRADTEAFF. In DNA form, the CDR3 reads TGTGCCAGCAGTAATTACAGAGCAGACACTGAAGCTTTCTTT.